The entry below describes one T cell receptor beta chain. With a much larger clone just one base away, this may be a read error. With 500 to 650 ng total RNA as template and a constant-region primer, TCR beta cDNA was made. Three nested multiplex PCR rounds of slightly modified ARM-PCR generated TCR beta libraries. TCRdb re-derived calls from the multiplex PCR reads in MiXCR, one entry per CDR3 protein. The data hold approximately 300,000 distinct CDR3 sequences, with roughly 60% observed a single time. The record originates from a study of tumor-infiltrating lymphocytes in primary liver carcinoma. Alongside blood RNA obtained from unsorted whole blood, germline DNA was also extracted. The clonotype was recovered from a middle-aged man with primary liver carcinoma and hepatitis B virus infection. Sequencing was performed on peripheral blood.

DNA for the CDR3: TGTGCCAGCGGTTCCAGGGGGCATTCACCCCTCCACTTT. This encodes CASGSRGHSPLHF. J is TRBJ1-6 and V is TRBV12-3 or TRBV12-4; 8 bases are shared with TRBD1. V lost 8 bases, J lost 8 bases, and 5 bases stayed unmatched. This CDR3 comprises 13 residues.